This entry features one TCR beta chain sequence. A single count supports this clone. Which antigen it targets is not known. No much larger clone is present one base from it, and per-base qualities are unavailable. V is pared back by 2 bases and J by 1 base, with 10 bases lying between the germline termini. The germline V gene yields KGHSH for CDR1 and LQKENI for CDR2. The CDR3, cysteine through phenylalanine, is 15 amino acids long. Just the 45-base CDR3 DNA is kept, in frame starting at base 1. This specimen belongs to a study of cytomegalovirus exposure and HLA in healthy donors (dated by TCRdb to 2015 to 2018). In terms of the full investigation: An earlier analysis of 587 of the donors reported more than 250 Gb of sequence data and around 110 million unique TCR beta sequences from roughly 200 million T cells. About 310 gigabases of sequencing data and tens of millions of unique TCR sequences were included in an early release covering 500 to 750 HLA-typed donors. The genetic ancestry cluster associated with self-reported Caucasian donors included 80% to 90% of the roughly 360 genotyped donors. The study was designed to test whether signatures of past pathogen exposure could be identified by cataloging public T cell receptors. Using immunosequencing, the study profiled T cell repertoires from 500 to 800 subjects and related those repertoires to cytomegalovirus serostatus. A separate validation cohort of roughly 110 different subjects was used in addition to the approximately 610-subject first cohort. High-throughput TCR immunosequencing, statistical association of individual TCRs with disease status, and machine learning were combined to predict cytomegalovirus infection status. To study patterns of TCR occurrence, a later analysis re-analyzed previously published TCR beta repertoires from several hundred donors and added high-resolution HLA genotyping. Rather than drawing on any new phenotypic data, the later analysis identified candidate immune exposures from TCR beta sequences and the way those sequences occurred across donors. In an earlier analysis of 587 of the donors, high-throughput TCR beta sequencing was used to judge whether each TCR beta V gene segment behaved as functional or pseudogenic. Donor age, sex, ethnicity and CMV serostatus were collected together with the repertoire data. In a later genetic analysis, genome-wide SNP genotypes for about 65% of the 666 donors were used, and that subset was treated as a discovery cohort. Every repertoire in the discovery cohort had been generated on one and the same sequencing platform. Class I and class II HLA loci were covered by the typing at four-digit resolution. Typing coverage varied by locus: about 620-640 donors for A, B, C, DRB1 and DQB1; approximately 520 for DQA1; 600 to 610 for DPA1; approximately 450 for DPB1. Because of strong linkage in the cohort, five DR-DQ haplotypes were treated as single units for association and clustering. Across approximately 400 genotyped donors of the cohort, an average of roughly 250,000 unique TCR beta nucleotide sequences per donor were sequenced, and around 20% of those sequences were non-productive.

The library was built by means of the immunoSEQ multiplex PCR assay. For the multiplex PCR, a mixture combining 60 forward primers for TCR Vbeta segments and 13 reverse primers for TCR Jbeta segments was used. A multiplex PCR assay on genomic DNA amplified the CDR3 region of rearranged TCR beta genes. On the Illumina HiSeq System, the amplified TCR beta libraries were sequenced as 87-base-pair reads. As for the authors' bioinformatics: Across the 500 to 700 repertoires, a later analysis counted some 81 million unique TCR beta chains, 9.5 million to 12 million of which were shared by at least two donors. Raw reads were error-corrected and collapsed into unique sequences by a nearest-neighbor algorithm in which closely related sequences were merged to remove PCR and sequencing errors. V, D and J gene segments were assigned by aligning CDR3 sequences to IMGT reference sequences. For a sequence to be retained, at least a six-nucleotide match to both a V gene segment and a J gene segment was required. Rearrangements were classified as productive when the CDR3 lacked stop codons and remained in frame with V and J, and all other rearrangements were classified as non-productive. CDR3 was defined according to IMGT convention as the region running from the second conserved V-encoded cysteine to the conserved J-encoded phenylalanine. Sequences without an unambiguous match to a single V gene segment were excluded from the earlier analysis of 450 to 650 of the donors. An earlier analysis of roughly 590 of the donors called V segments functional above 56.7% productive rearrangements and segregating when the between-donor standard deviation exceeded 5%. A statistical classification framework was built to diagnose cytomegalovirus status from the catalog of TCR beta chain sequences. A later analysis assigned V and J genes by comparing TCR nucleotide sequences with IMGT/GENE-DB human TR gene sequences. A later analysis assigned CDR3 sequences and most-parsimonious VDJ recombination scenarios with the TCRdist pipeline. A later analysis defined each TCR beta chain by its CDR3 amino acid sequence plus V-gene family, and excluded reads lacking a unique V-gene family. To address suspected cross-contamination and a sequencing artifact, a later analysis removed some 620 highly shared, low-generation-probability nucleotide sequences. A later analysis calculated a clonal expansion index for each public chain from normalized within-repertoire ranks of inferred template counts. Generation probabilities in a later analysis came from a VDJ recombination model fitted to out-of-frame rearrangements, and those results were checked against IGoR. A later analysis scored TCR-TCR, TCR-HLA and TCR-CMV co-occurrence with hypergeometric tests, applying a repertoire-size bias correction to TCR pairs. To estimate false discovery rates, a later analysis permuted the HLA or CMV assignments 20 times. In a later analysis, co-occurring TCRs were grouped with DBSCAN, and TCRdist sequence similarity was added when clustering was performed within HLA-allele-positive subsets. For co-occurrence clustering, repertoires with fewer than 30,000 or more than 120,000 public chains were excluded, along with a handful of repertoires with anomalous nucleotide sharing. The immuneACCESS repertoire file appears here via TCRdb, limited to in-frame rearrangements. These files lack a portion of the clones; in checked studies, under half of the deficit traces to unresolved V genes, and the cause of the others is not known. That table supplies the V and J calls and clone size; D and trimming were determined from the DNA. This sample is represented by roughly 100,000 clones; 60% to 85% of them were singletons. The ten top clones hold over 6.5% of the sample.

Broader findings and caveats from the paper: According to a later analysis, parvovirus B19, influenza, CMV and Epstein-Barr virus appeared linked to several top co-occurrence clusters. Most TCR sequences were seen in very few donors, while some public TCRs were found in many individuals. The earlier analysis of some 540 of the donors excluded roughly 17 rarely observed V segments, including chromosome 9 orphons, because counts were too low. Because HLA typing was unavailable for some donors at each locus, only the typed subset was used in association tests. A further reported finding was that TCR beta sequences accurately predicted the HLA-A and HLA-B alleles for most subjects in the first cohort. The classifier was reported to diagnose cytomegalovirus status with high specificity and sensitivity in both the original and validation cohorts. When HLA alleles, especially DR and DQ, strongly co-occurred, TCR associations were difficult to assign to individual alleles. In the study, 164 TCR beta chains were listed as associated with cytomegalovirus. According to a later analysis, TCR association rates differed among HLA loci, with DRB1 alleles showing the most associated TCRs and HLA-C alleles showing the fewest. In an earlier analysis of 450 to 750 of the donors, most TCR beta V segments appeared in productive rearrangements about 87% or about 30% of the time, broadly matching IMGT annotations. A later genetic analysis reported fewer N-insertions in productive TCRs among donors in an Asian-associated ancestry cluster than the roughly 720-donor mean. The cohort was sequenced for TCR beta chains only, and without alpha or paired-chain data the features that could be detected were limited. The only immune exposure information available for the cohort was CMV serostatus. It was suggested by the authors that the approach could potentially be generalized to other disease states and immunological phenotypes. A later analysis found that HLA-associated TCR beta chains were more clonally expanded and had lower generation probabilities than equally common non-associated chains. A later genetic analysis associated a missense DCLRE1C variant with V-gene and J-gene trimming of TCR beta chains, and an independent cohort replicated the association. Specific HLA alleles were associated with some 15,000 TCR beta sequences at a false discovery rate of 0.05 in a later analysis. Some IMGT-functional V segments, including TRBV6-2 and TRBV6-3, could not be distinguished by the 87-base-pair reads and were therefore excluded. Linkage disequilibrium might explain the correlated functional status among segregating V segments, but an unknown experimental factor could not be ruled out. Presence/absence analyses assumed roughly uniform sequencing depth across donors, an assumption that may not hold. According to a later analysis, most CMV-associated TCR beta chains appeared to be HLA-restricted, and the HLA associations seemed to be driven largely by CMV exposure. The sequencing pipeline was judged likely to have produced a cluster of highly shared sequence variants as a technical artifact. In vitro tests confirmed that a few of the cytomegalovirus-associated TCR beta chains recognize cytomegalovirus antigens.

The cohort consisted of hundreds of healthy bone marrow donors. At the time of sampling, all cohort members were nominally healthy, though unrecorded immune exposures were likely present. The donor was CMV seropositive and was included in the group of almost 300 seropositive cohort members. A peripheral blood sample was provided by each donor, and peripheral blood mononuclear cells were used for TCR beta sequencing. Genomic DNA extraction from the blood cell samples was performed with the Qiagen DNeasy Blood Extraction Kit. The chain was built from TRBV18 and TRBJ2-3, with the D gene call left open. The sequencing input was PBMCs. The TCR originated in a woman aged 40 to 50 in good health and CMV-seropositive. In nucleotide form, the sequence is TGTGCCAGCTCACCAACACCTCGGGGCACAGATACGCAGTATTTT. Its translation reads: CASSPTPRGTDTQYF.